The 22 T cell receptor beta chains given below trace back to one sample, sequenced in a study of cytomegalovirus exposure and HLA in healthy donors. PCR employed 60 Vbeta and 13 Jbeta primers. TCRdb keeps only in-frame clones here, not all; method: immunoSEQ multiplex PCR. Its listing shows about 34,000 clones. Sequencing was performed on PBMCs. These receptors were collected from a human donor in good health.

The chain combines TRBV30 with TRBJ1-6, with TRBD1 identical over 7 bases. The CDR3 consists of 15 residues. The junction had 3 bases not matched to a gene; V was cut back by 1 base and J by 3 bases. The germline CDR1 and CDR2 sequences are GTSNPN and SVGIG (reference sequence). The CDR3 nucleotides are TGTGCCTGGAGTGGAGGGGGCTTCTATAATTCACCCCTCCACTTT. Its translation is CAWSGGGFYNSPLHF.

As regards this clone: A junction end diverges from the germline sequence, so it may reflect a read error. The gene calls are TRBV6-1 and TRBJ1-5, with D unclear. The germline V gene has CDR1 MNHNS and CDR2 SASEGT. The CDR3 has 11 residues. The CDR3 DNA sequence: TGTGCCAGCATGCTGGAACAGCACCAGCATTTT. Translated, it gives CASMLEQHQHF.

The chain employs TRBV9 and TRBJ1-1; no definite D call. Germline V gene sequence: CDR1 SGDLS, CDR2 YYNGEE. CDR3 length: 12 amino acids. With 5 bases removed from V and 2 bases from J, the gap between germline ends came to 7 bases. The CDR3 DNA reads TGTGCCAGCAGTCAGGCTAACACTGAAGCTTTCTTT. Its protein is CASSQANTEAFF. The whole variable domain, filled in from reference TRBV9 and TRBJ1-1, reads DSGVTQTPKHLITATGQRVTLRCSPRSGDLSVYWYQQSLDQGLQFLIQYYNGEERAKGNILERFSAQQFPDLHSELNLSSLELGDSALYFCASSQANTEAFFGQGTRLTVV.

On this clone: The sample carries other DNA sequences with the same CDR3. The V gene is TRBV19, the J gene TRBJ1-5, with D possibly TRBD1 on 5 matching bases. V gave up 3 bases and J gave up 4 bases, with 10 bases separating them. This CDR3 region has 14 residues. Germline V lookup: CDR1 LNHDA, CDR2 SQIVND (reference sequence). The CDR3 bases are TGTGCCAGTAGTATTGTCAGGGTGAATCAGCCCCAGCATTTT. It codes for CASSIVRVNQPQHF.

The chain carries TRBV5-1 and TRBJ2-7, with D perhaps matching TRBD1 (6 bases). V dropped 2 bases and J dropped 2 bases, with 14 bases sitting between them. Germline CDR1 reads SGHRS; CDR2 reads YFSETQ. CDR3 length equals 15 residues. The CDR3 coding sequence is TGCGCCAGCAGCTTAGGACAGCCTGGCACCTACGAGCAGTACTTC. This sequence encodes CASSLGQPGTYEQYF.

The chain recombines TRBV6-6 with TRBJ2-5, with D perhaps matching TRBD2 (5 bases). CDR1 MNHNY and CDR2 SVGAGI come from the germline V gene (reference sequence). This CDR3 comprises 15 residues. Trimming left V 7 bases short and J 11 bases short, with 26 bases between. The CDR3 here is CASTLDGLELEEQYF. CDR3 nucleotides: TGTGCCAGCACCCTCGACGGCCTGGAGTTGGAGGAGCAGTACTTC.

The chain couples TRBV28 to TRBJ2-1; maybe TRBD1 (6 bases). This CDR3 has 14 residues. V was shortened by 3 bases and J by 0 bases, with 6 bases between the two germline ends. CDR1 MDHEN and CDR2 SYDVKM come from the germline V gene. This CDR3 reads CASSLDSSYNEQFF. CDR3 DNA: TGTGCCAGCAGTTTGGACAGCTCCTACAATGAGCAGTTCTTC.

Remarks on this clone: Other nucleotide sequences in the sample specify the same CDR3. The CDR3 DNA is TGTGCCAGCTCACGCGACACCGCCGGGGAGCTGTTTTTT. Residues: CASSRDTAGELFF. J is TRBJ2-2 and V is TRBV18; D call uncertain. CDR1 and CDR2 (germline): KGHSH, LQKENI. V was cut by 4 bases and J by 6 bases, with 9 bases left in between. The CDR3 is 13 amino acids.

The J gene is TRBJ2-5, the V gene TRBV18; D is possibly TRBD2 (5 bases). Looked up from germline, CDR1 is KGHSH and CDR2 is LQKENI. Trimming stripped 0 bases from V and 9 bases from J, with 8 bases between. The CDR3 runs to 12 residues. The CDR3 DNA sequence: TGTGCCAGCTCACCACCGAGGCGGGCCCAGTACTTC. Translating it yields CASSPPRRAQYF.

The chain combines TRBV5-6 with TRBJ1-2; TRBD1 aligns across 8 bases. Germline values: CDR1 SGHDT, CDR2 YYEEEE. This CDR3 is built from 14 residues. V lost 4 bases, J lost 3 bases, and 5 bases stayed unmatched. This CDR3 reads CASSPGGKDYGYTF. CDR3 bases: TGTGCCAGCAGCCCAGGGGGCAAGGACTATGGCTACACCTTC.

Details on this clone: The identical CDR3 is also encoded by other nucleotide sequences in the sample. The J gene is TRBJ1-2, the V gene TRBV19; the D is unclear. V lost 5 bases and J lost 6, with 10 bases in between. Germline CDR1 and CDR2: LNHDA and SQIVND (reference sequence). The CDR3 totals 12 residues. As DNA, the CDR3 is TGTGCCAGTAGTCTCTTAACTCATGGCTACACCTTC. Translating gives CASSLLTHGYTF. Drawing the rest from reference TRBV19 and TRBJ1-2, the complete variable domain is DGGITQSPKYLFRKEGQNVTLSCEQNLNHDAMYWYRQDPGQGLRLIYYSQIVNDFQKGDIAEGYSVSREKKESFPLTVTSAQKNPTAFYLCASSLLTHGYTFGSGTRLTVV.

With regard to this clone: This same CDR3 is encoded by further DNA sequences in the sample. The J gene is TRBJ1-1, the V gene TRBV5-6; possibly TRBD1 for D (5 bases). The CDR3 is 14 amino acids. Per germline, CDR1 SGHDT and CDR2 YYEEEE. V shed 0 bases and J shed 5 bases, with 11 bases lying between them. The CDR3 sequence: CASSLVRKGTEAFF. DNA for the CDR3: TGTGCCAGCAGCTTGGTCAGGAAGGGGACTGAAGCTTTCTTT.

V and J are TRBV6-5 and TRBJ2-2; 11 bases agree with TRBD2. The CDR3 covers 15 residues. The V and J ends lost 4 bases and 6 bases, in that order; junction bases with no gene match: 4. Germline-derived CDR1 and CDR2 are MNHEY and SVGAGI. This chain's CDR3 is CASSSTSGVAGELFF. CDR3 DNA sequence: TGTGCCAGCAGTTCGACTAGCGGGGTTGCCGGGGAGCTGTTTTTT.

The chain has TRBV18 and TRBJ1-1, with D uncertain. Germline V gene sequence: CDR1 KGHSH, CDR2 LQKENI. Trimming removed 2 bases from V and 4 bases from J, with 5 bases in between. The CDR3 loop spans 12 amino acids. CDR3 nucleotides: TGTGCCAGCTCACCATCGTTCACTGAAGCTTTCTTT. Amino acid sequence: CASSPSFTEAFF.

V is TRBV5-1 and J is TRBJ2-7; TRBD1 might be the D (6 bases). The CDR3 totals 17 residues. The germline CDR1 and CDR2 sequences are SGHRS and YFSETQ. V gave up 4 bases and J gave up 2 bases, with 22 bases separating them. For the CDR3, the DNA is TGCGCCAGCAGCGGTATGGGCGCTCGCCAGGGGACCTACGAGCAGTACTTC. This translates into CASSGMGARQGTYEQYF.

About this clone itself: Other DNA sequences from this sample encode an identical CDR3 as well. The chain combines TRBV28 with TRBJ1-5; 9 bases align to TRBD1. The CDR3 runs 15 residues. In germline, CDR1 is MDHEN, CDR2 SYDVKM. Trimming cost V 6 bases and J 9 bases; bases outside gene matches: 12. The CDR3 DNA sequence: TGTGCCAGCAGCCGAACGGTACAGGGGGCTCGGCCCCAGCATTTT. Translated, it gives CASSRTVQGARPQHF.

The gene calls are TRBV27 and TRBJ2-1, with TRBD2 matching 7 bases. Germline V gives CDR1 MNHEY, CDR2 SMNVEV (reference sequence). The CDR3 length is 15 residues. V was clipped by 5 bases and J by 7 bases; unmatched bases: 11. CDR3 bases: TGTGCCAGCAGTCAAACTCGCGGGGGTTATAATGAGCAGTTCTTC. It codes for CASSQTRGGYNEQFF.

This chain uses TRBV7-8 with TRBJ1-1; D might be TRBD1 (5 bases). V gave up 5 bases and J gave up 6 bases, with 19 bases separating them. There are 15 residues in the CDR3. Germline lookup yields CDR1 SGHVS and CDR2 FQNEAQ. The chain's CDR3 is CASSPGGDTGSEAFF. For the CDR3, the DNA is TGTGCCAGCAGCCCGGGAGGGGATACGGGGTCTGAAGCTTTCTTT. The whole variable domain, remainder taken from reference TRBV7-8 and TRBJ1-1, is GAGVSQSPRYKVAKRGQDVALRCDPISGHVSLFWYQQALGQGPEFLTYFQNEAQLDKSGLPSDRFFAERPEGSVSTLKIQRTQQEDSAVYLCASSPGGDTGSEAFFGQGTRLTVV.

Comments on this clone: The junction and the germline gene differ at one end; a read error may be behind it. The chain has TRBV5-1 and TRBJ1-1; 8 bases fit TRBD1. Germline CDR1 is SGHRS and CDR2 is YFSETQ. The CDR3 extends over 14 amino acids. The CDR3 is CASSRRTGNTEDFF. In nucleotides, the CDR3 is TGCGCCAGCAGCCGCCGGACAGGGAACACTGAAGATTTCTTT.

This chain connects TRBV28 to TRBJ2-2, with TRBD1 as a possible D gene (6 bases). Germline values: CDR1 MDHEN, CDR2 SYDVKM. The CDR3 runs 16 residues. V gave up 6 bases and J gave up 0 bases, with 14 bases separating them. CDR3 loop: CASSPDRIANTGELFF. In nucleotides, the CDR3 is TGTGCCAGCAGCCCTGACAGGATCGCGAACACCGGGGAGCTGTTTTTT.

The chain couples TRBV7-3 to TRBJ2-2; 12 bases line up with TRBD2. The J segment lost 5 bases and the V segment lost 6 bases, leaving 10 bases of the junction unmatched. The CDR3 is made up of 17 amino acids. From germline, CDR1 is SGHTA and CDR2 FQGTGA. Here the CDR3 DNA reads TGTGCCAGCAGACATTCCGGTCTAGCGGGGGGGACCGGGGAGCTGTTTTTT. Encoded protein: CASRHSGLAGGTGELFF.

Concerning this clone: One end of the junction does not line up with germline, which may come from a read error. The V and J genes are TRBV4-1 and TRBJ1-4; 9 positions agree with TRBD1. Germline V gives CDR1 MGHRA, CDR2 YSYEKL. The CDR3 contains 15 residues. The chain's CDR3 is CASGQGTGLKEKLFF. In nucleotides, the CDR3 is TGCGCCAGCGGCCAGGGGACAGGGTTAAAGGAAAAACTGTTTTTT.